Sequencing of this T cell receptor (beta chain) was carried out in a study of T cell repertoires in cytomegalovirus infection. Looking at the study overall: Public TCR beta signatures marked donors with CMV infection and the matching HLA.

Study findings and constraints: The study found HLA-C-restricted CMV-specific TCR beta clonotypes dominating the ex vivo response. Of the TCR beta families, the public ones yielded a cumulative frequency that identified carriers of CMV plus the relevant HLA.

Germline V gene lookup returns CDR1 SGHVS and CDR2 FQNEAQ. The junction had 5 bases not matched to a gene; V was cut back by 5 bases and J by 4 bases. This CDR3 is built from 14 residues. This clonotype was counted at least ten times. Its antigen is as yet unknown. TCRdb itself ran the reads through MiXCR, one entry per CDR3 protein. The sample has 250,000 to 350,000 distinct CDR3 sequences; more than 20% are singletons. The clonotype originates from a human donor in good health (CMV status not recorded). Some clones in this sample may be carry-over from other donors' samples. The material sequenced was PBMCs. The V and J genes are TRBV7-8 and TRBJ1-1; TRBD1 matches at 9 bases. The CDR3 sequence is CASSMTGGSTEAFF. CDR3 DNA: TGTGCCAGCAGCATGACAGGGGGTAGCACTGAAGCTTTCTTT.